Sequencing of this T cell receptor (beta chain) was carried out in a study of human thymus T cells. The source of the thymus tissue was resections taken during corrective heart surgery. Donor material was obtained from healthy Finnish infants undergoing corrective surgery for congenital heart defects. Study-wide points: Apparent skewing of V and J gene usage characterized both thymic and blood repertoires. Unrelated individuals were reported by related research to share highly overlapping thymic repertoires.

Using immunoSEQ multiplex PCR, the repertoire was profiled, and TCRdb retains in-frame clones only, with some absent. The data show around 130,000 clones, just under 95% seen once. Deletions cut 2 bases from V and 1 base from J, with 9 bases between. The CDR3 has 15 amino acids. CDR1 and CDR2 (germline): SGHTA, FQGNSA. The sample holds a few counts of this clone. Its antigen remains unidentified. This chain uses TRBV7-2 with TRBJ1-3; a weak D match, TRBD1 (6 bases). Sample: thymus tissue. The sequence was obtained from a boy in the first two years of life with a congenital heart defect but otherwise immunologically healthy. This CDR3 is CASSLNQGSGNTIYF. The DNA of the CDR3 is TGTGCCAGCAGCTTAAATCAGGGGTCTGGAAACACCATATATTTT.